This T cell receptor beta chain was captured by sequencing in a study of control samples from healthy donors and cancer patients. Only in-frame clones appear in the TCRdb table, and some are missing; sequencing was by immunoSEQ multiplex PCR. The sample lists approximately 170,000 clones, approximately 92% occurring once. The ends lost 3 bases at V and 3 bases at J; junction bases unmatched: 3. Per the germline V gene, CDR1 is KGHSH and CDR2 is LQKENI. There are 15 residues in the CDR3. The specimen was blood. The receptor was isolated from an older woman in good health. This chain connects TRBV18 to TRBJ1-4; 8 positions match TRBD1. The DNA for the CDR3 is TGTGCCAGCTCACCCCAGGGGGCGGCTAATGAAAAACTGTTTTTT. Its protein is CASSPQGAANEKLFF.